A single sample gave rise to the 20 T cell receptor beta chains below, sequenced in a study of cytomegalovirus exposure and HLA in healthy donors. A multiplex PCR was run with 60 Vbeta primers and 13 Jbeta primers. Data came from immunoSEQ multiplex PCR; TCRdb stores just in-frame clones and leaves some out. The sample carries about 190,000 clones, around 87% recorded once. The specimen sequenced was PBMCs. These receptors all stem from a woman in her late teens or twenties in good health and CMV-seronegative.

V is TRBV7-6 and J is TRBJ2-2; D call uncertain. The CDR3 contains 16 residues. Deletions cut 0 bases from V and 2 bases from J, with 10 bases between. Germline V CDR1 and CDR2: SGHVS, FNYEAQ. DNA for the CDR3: TGTGCCAGCAGCTTAGCGTTGAGATTCAACACCGGGGAGCTGTTTTTT. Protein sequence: CASSLALRFNTGELFF.

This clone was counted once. The CDR3: CASSLSGTSGGGWQFF. The CDR3 nucleotides are TGTGCCAGCAGTTTAAGCGGGACTAGCGGGGGGGGTTGGCAGTTCTTC. This chain uses TRBV28 with TRBJ2-1; 16 bases agree with TRBD2. Germline V gene data show CDR1 as MDHEN and CDR2 as SYDVKM. This CDR3 spans 16 amino acids. J lost 12 bases, V lost 2 bases, and 7 bases had no gene match.

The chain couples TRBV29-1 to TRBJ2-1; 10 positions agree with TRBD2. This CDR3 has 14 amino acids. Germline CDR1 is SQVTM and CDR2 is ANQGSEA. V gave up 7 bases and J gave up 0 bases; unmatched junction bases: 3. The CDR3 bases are TGCAGCGCGGGACTAGCGACCTCCTACAATGAGCAGTTCTTC. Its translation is CSAGLATSYNEQFF.

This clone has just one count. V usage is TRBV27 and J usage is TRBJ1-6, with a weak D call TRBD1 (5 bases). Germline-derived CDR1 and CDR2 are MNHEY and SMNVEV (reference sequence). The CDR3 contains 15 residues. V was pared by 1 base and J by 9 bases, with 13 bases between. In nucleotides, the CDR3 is TGTGCCAGCAGTTTATTAGGGACGGGAGGTTCACCCCTCCACTTT. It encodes CASSLLGTGGSPLHF.

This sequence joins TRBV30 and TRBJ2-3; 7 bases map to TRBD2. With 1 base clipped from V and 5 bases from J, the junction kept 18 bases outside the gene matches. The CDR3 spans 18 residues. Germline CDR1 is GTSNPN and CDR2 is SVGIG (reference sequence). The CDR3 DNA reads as TGTGCCTGGAGTGCCCTCCGGCCCATAAGGGAGGGCCGAGATACGCAGTATTTT. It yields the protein CAWSALRPIREGRDTQYF.

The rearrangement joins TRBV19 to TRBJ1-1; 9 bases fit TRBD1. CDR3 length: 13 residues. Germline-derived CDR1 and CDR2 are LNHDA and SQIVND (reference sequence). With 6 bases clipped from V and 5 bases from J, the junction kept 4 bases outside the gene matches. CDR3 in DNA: TGTGCCAGTAGACAGGGGGCGGATACTGAAGCTTTCTTT. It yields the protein CASRQGADTEAFF. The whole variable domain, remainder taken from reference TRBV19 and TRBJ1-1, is DGGITQSPKYLFRKEGQNVTLSCEQNLNHDAMYWYRQDPGQGLRLIYYSQIVNDFQKGDIAEGYSVSREKKESFPLTVTSAQKNPTAFYLCASRQGADTEAFFGQGTRLTVV.

CDR3: CASSLAGAEQFF. CDR3 coding DNA: TGTGCCAGCAGTTTGGCAGGGGCTGAGCAGTTCTTC. J is TRBJ2-1 and V is TRBV27; D may be TRBD1 (6 bases). The ends were cut back, 3 bases at V and 9 bases at J, with 9 bases in the middle. The CDR3 is 12 amino acids. CDR1 MNHEY and CDR2 SMNVEV come from the germline V gene (reference sequence).

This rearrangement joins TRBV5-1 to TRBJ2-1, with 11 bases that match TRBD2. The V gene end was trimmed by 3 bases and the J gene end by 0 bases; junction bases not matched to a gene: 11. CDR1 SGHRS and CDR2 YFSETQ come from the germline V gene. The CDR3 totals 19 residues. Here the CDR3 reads CASSSPTSGGRGSYNEQFF. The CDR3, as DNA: TGCGCCAGCAGCTCCCCAACTAGCGGGGGCCGGGGCTCCTACAATGAGCAGTTCTTC.

The CDR3 reads CAWSDRAEAFF. For the CDR3, the DNA is TGTGCCTGGAGTGACCGCGCTGAAGCTTTCTTT. The rearrangement links TRBV30 to TRBJ1-1; D is undetermined. Trimming left V 1 base short and J 6 bases short, with 6 bases between. The CDR3 consists of 11 residues. From germline, CDR1 is GTSNPN and CDR2 SVGIG (reference sequence). Supplemented by reference TRBV30 and TRBJ1-1, the full variable domain reads SQTIHQWPATLVQPVGSPLSLECTVEGTSNPNLYWYRQAAGRGLQLLFYSVGIGQISSEVPQNLSASRPQDRQFILSSKKLLLSDSGFYLCAWSDRAEAFFGQGTRLTVV.

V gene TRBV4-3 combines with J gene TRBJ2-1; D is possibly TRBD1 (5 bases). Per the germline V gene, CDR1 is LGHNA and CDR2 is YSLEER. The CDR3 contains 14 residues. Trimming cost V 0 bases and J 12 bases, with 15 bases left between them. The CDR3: CASSQDPDWGGQFF. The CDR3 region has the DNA TGCGCCAGCAGCCAAGATCCGGATTGGGGCGGGCAGTTCTTC.

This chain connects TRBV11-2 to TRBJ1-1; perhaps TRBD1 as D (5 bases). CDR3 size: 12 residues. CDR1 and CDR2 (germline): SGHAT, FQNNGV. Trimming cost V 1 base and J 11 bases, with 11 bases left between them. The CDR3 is CASSLGGNGAFF. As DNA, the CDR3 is TGTGCCAGCAGCTTAGGGGGCAACGGGGCTTTCTTT.

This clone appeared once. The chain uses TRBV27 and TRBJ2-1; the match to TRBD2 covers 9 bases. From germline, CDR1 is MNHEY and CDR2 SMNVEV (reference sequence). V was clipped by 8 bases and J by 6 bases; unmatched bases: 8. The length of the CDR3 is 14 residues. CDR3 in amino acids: CASQGLAGINEQFF. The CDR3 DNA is TGTGCCAGCCAGGGGCTAGCGGGAATCAATGAGCAGTTCTTC.

CDR3 loop: CASSEEEGAGYTF. DNA for the CDR3: TGTGCCAGCAGTGAAGAAGAGGGGGCTGGCTACACCTTC. The V and J genes are TRBV6-1 and TRBJ1-2; 7 bases fit TRBD1. Germline V gives CDR1 MNHNS, CDR2 SASEGT. V trimming: 1 base; J trimming: 7 bases; junction bases outside the gene matches: 3. The CDR3 length is 13 residues.

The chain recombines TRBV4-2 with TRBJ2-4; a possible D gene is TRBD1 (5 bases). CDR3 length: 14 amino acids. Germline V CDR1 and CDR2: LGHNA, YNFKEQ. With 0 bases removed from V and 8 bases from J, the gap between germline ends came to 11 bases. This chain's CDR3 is CASSQDNQGDIQYF. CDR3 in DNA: TGTGCCAGCAGCCAAGATAACCAAGGGGACATTCAGTACTTC.

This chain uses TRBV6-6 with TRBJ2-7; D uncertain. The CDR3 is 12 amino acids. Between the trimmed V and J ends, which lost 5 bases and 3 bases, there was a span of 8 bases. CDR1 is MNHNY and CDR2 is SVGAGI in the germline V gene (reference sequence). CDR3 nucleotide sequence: TGTGCCAGCAGTCCAACGGTCTACGAGCAGTACTTC. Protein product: CASSPTVYEQYF.

CDR3 in amino acids: CASSPEWANEQFF. The CDR3 nucleotides read TGTGCCAGCTCCCCAGAGTGGGCCAATGAGCAGTTCTTC. The chain is built from TRBV5-4 and TRBJ2-1; D uncertain. This CDR3 comprises 13 residues. The germline V gene has CDR1 SGHNT and CDR2 YYREEE (reference sequence). The germline V and J ends were trimmed by 7 bases and 6 bases, with 14 bases remaining between them.

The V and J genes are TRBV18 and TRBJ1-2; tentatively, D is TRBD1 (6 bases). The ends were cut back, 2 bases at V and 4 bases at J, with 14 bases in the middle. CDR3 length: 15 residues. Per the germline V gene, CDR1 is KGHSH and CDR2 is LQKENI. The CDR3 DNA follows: TGTGCCAGCTCACCAAGGGACACATACTCCTATGGCTACACCTTC. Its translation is CASSPRDTYSYGYTF. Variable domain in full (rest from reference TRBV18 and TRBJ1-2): NAGVMQNPRHLVRRRGQEARLRCSPMKGHSHVYWYRQLPEEGLKFMVYLQKENIIDESGMPKERFSAEFPKEGPSILRIQQVVRGDSAAYFCASSPRDTYSYGYTFGSGTRLTVV.

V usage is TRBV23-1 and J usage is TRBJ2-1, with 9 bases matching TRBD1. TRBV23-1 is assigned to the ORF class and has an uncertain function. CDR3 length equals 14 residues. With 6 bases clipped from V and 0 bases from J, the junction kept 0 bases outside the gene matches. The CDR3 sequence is CASRTGGSYNEQFF. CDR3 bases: TGCGCCAGCAGGACAGGGGGCTCCTACAATGAGCAGTTCTTC.

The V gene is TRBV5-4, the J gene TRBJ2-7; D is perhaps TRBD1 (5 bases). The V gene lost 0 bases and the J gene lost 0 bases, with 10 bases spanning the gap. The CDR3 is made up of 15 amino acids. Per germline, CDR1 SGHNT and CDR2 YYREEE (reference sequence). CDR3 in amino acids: CASSLEGAVSYEQYF. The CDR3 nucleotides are TGTGCCAGCAGCTTGGAAGGGGCGGTCTCCTACGAGCAGTACTTC.

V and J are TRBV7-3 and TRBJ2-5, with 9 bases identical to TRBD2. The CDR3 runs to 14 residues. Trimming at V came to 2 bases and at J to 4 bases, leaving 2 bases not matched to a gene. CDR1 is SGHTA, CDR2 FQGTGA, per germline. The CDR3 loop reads CASSLAGGVETQYF. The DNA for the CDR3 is TGTGCCAGCAGCTTAGCGGGAGGGGTAGAGACCCAGTACTTC.